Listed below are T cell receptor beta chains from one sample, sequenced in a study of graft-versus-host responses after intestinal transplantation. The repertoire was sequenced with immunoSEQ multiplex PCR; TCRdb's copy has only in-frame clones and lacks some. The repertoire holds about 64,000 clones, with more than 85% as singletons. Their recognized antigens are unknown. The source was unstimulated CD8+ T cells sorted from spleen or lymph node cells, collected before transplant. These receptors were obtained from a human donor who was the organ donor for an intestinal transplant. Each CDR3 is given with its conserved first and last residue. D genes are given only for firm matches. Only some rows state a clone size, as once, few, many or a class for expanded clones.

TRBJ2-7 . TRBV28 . CASVLKGDLYF TGTGCCAGCGTACTTAAAGGGGATTTGTACTTC
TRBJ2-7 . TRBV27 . CASSLSGGNAYEQYF TGTGCCAGCAGTTTATCGGGAGGAAATGCCTACGAGCAGTACTTC
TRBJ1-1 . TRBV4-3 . CASSQGVNTEAFF TGCGCCAGCAGCCAGGGAGTGAACACTGAAGCTTTCTTT
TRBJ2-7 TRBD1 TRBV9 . CASSVGTGNEQYF TGTGCCAGCAGCGTAGGGACAGGGAACGAGCAGTACTTC
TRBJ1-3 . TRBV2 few CASSAGVGNTIYF TGTGCCAGCAGTGCAGGGGTCGGAAACACCATATATTTT
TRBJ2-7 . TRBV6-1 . CASNLQRGSSYEQYF TGTGCCAGCAACCTACAAAGGGGAAGCTCCTACGAGCAGTACTTC
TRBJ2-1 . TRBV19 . CASSMITVNNEQFF TGTGCCAGTAGTATGATCACAGTTAACAATGAGCAGTTCTTC
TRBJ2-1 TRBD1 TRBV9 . CASSPRTGDEQFF TGTGCCAGCAGCCCTCGGACAGGGGATGAGCAGTTCTTC
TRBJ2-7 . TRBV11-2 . CASRLPSSYEQYF TGTGCCAGCAGATTGCCTAGCTCCTACGAGCAGTACTTC
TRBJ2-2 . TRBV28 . CASMPYDREDTGELFF TGTGCCAGCATGCCTTACGACAGGGAGGACACCGGGGAGCTGTTTTTT
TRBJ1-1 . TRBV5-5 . CASSLAGLGTEAFF TGTGCCAGCAGCTTGGCAGGGCTAGGCACTGAAGCTTTCTTT
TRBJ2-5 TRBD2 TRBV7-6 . CASSRAEGTSGPDSRQETQYF TGTGCCAGCAGCCGAGCCGAGGGGACTAGCGGGCCAGACTCCAGACAAGAGACCCAGTACTTC
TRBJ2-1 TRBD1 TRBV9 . CASTEGGPDRAYNEQFF TGTGCCAGCACCGAAGGAGGACCGGACAGGGCTTACAATGAGCAGTTCTTC
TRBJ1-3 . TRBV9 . CASSVGPGLAGNTIYF TGTGCCAGCAGCGTAGGGCCTGGGCTGGCTGGAAACACCATATATTTT
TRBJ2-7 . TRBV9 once CASSPPLGGNEQYF TGTGCCAGCAGCCCTCCCTTAGGGGGAAACGAGCAGTACTTC
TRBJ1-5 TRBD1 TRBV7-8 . CASSSTGGLQPQHF TGTGCCAGCAGCTCCACAGGGGGATTGCAGCCCCAGCATTTT
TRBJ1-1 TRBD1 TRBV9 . CASSVSGTGNTEAFF TGTGCCAGCAGCGTATCCGGGACAGGGAACACTGAAGCTTTCTTT
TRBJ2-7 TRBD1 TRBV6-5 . CASSYSGQGAYEQYF TGTGCCAGCAGTTACTCGGGACAGGGGGCTTACGAGCAGTACTTC
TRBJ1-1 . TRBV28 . CASSFGFAPGTNGMNTEAFF TGTGCCAGCAGTTTTGGTTTCGCTCCTGGGACAAACGGCATGAACACTGAAGCTTTCTTT
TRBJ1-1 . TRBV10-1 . CASSEFVGMNTEAFF TGCGCCAGCAGTGAGTTTGTCGGGATGAACACTGAAGCTTTCTTT
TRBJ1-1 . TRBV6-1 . CASRTTPMNTEAFF TGTGCCAGCAGGACGACACCCATGAACACTGAAGCTTTCTTT
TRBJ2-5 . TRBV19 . CASSIGDGRETQYF TGTGCCAGTAGTATAGGGGACGGGAGAGAGACCCAGTACTTC
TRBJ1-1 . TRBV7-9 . CASSATGLNTEAFF TGTGCCAGCAGCGCCACAGGTCTGAACACTGAAGCTTTCTTT
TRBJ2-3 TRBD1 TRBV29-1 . CSVSTGGPTDTQYF TGCAGCGTTTCCACAGGGGGCCCCACAGATACGCAGTATTTT
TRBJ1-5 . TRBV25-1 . CASSGDSLIIPQHF TGTGCCAGCAGTGGAGACAGCCTAATCATCCCCCAGCATTTT
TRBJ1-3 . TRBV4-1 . CASSQVDSSGNTIYF TGCGCCAGCAGCCAAGTTGACAGCTCTGGAAACACCATATATTTT
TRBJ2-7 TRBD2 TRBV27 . CASSLGGPSYEQYF TGTGCCAGCAGTTTGGGAGGGCCTTCCTACGAGCAGTACTTC
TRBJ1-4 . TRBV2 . CASSESPTRAGEKLFF TGTGCCAGCAGTGAGAGTCCTACCAGGGCCGGCGAAAAACTGTTTTTT
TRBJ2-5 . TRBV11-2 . CASSLMPRGGETQYF TGTGCCAGCAGCTTAATGCCGAGGGGGGGGGAGACCCAGTACTTC
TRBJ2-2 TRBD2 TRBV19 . CASSPLGGSQGGELFF TGTGCCAGTAGTCCTCTCGGCGGGAGTCAGGGCGGGGAGCTGTTTTTT
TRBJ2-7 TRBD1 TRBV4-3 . CASSQDRGRVHEQYF TGCGCCAGCAGCCAAGACAGGGGGCGCGTCCACGAGCAGTACTTC
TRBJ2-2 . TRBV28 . CASLGRARTTGELFF TGTGCCAGCCTGGGGAGAGCGCGAACCACCGGGGAGCTGTTTTTT
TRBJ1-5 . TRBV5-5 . CASSEASLQPQHF TGTGCCAGCAGCGAAGCCTCACTCCAGCCCCAGCATTTT
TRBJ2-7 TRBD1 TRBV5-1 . CASSLAAARGYEQYF TGCGCCAGCAGCTTGGCCGCAGCCAGGGGGTACGAGCAGTACTTC
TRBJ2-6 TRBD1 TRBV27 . CASSSTGAGANVLTF TGTGCCAGCAGTTCCACAGGGGCTGGGGCCAACGTCCTGACTTTC
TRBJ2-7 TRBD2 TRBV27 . CATGLAGFGEDSYEQYF TGTGCCACCGGTTTAGCGGGATTCGGCGAGGACTCCTACGAGCAGTACTTC
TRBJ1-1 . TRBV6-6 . CASSSIPEAFF TGTGCCAGCAGTTCAATCCCTGAAGCTTTCTTT
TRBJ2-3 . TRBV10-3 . CAISESRRRLTDTQYF TGTGCCATCAGTGAGTCTCGGAGACGGCTCACAGATACGCAGTATTTT
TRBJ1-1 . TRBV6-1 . CASSEDRANTEAFF TGTGCCAGCAGTGAAGACAGAGCAAACACTGAAGCTTTCTTT
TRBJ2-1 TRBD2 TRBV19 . CASSAGLAEYNEQFF TGTGCCAGTAGTGCCGGACTAGCGGAATACAATGAGCAGTTCTTC
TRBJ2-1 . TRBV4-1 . CASSLLLGGAVGWNEQFF TGCGCCAGCAGCCTCCTCCTGGGGGGGGCGGTTGGTTGGAATGAGCAGTTCTTC
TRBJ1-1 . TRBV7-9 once CAGLSGGDTEAFF TGTGCCGGGTTAAGCGGGGGGGACACTGAAGCTTTCTTT
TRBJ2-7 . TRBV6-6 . CASSPGPKPHEQYF TGTGCCAGCAGTCCAGGGCCAAAACCCCACGAGCAGTACTTC
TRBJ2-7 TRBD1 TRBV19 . CASSAGQGSYEQYF TGTGCCAGTAGTGCAGGACAGGGATCCTACGAGCAGTACTTC
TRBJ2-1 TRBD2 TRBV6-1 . CASSEVAGVDEQFF TGTGCCAGCAGTGAAGTTGCGGGAGTAGATGAGCAGTTCTTC